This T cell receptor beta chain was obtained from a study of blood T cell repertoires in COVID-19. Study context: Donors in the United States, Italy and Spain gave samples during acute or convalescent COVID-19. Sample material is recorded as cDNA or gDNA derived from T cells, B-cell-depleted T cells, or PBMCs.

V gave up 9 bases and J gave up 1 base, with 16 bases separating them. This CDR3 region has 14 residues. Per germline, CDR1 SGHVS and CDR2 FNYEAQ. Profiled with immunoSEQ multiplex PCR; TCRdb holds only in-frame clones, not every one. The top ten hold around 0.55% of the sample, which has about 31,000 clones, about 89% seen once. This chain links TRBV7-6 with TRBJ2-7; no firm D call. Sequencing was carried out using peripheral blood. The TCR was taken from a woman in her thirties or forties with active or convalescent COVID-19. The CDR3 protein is CASSPRVGSYEQYF. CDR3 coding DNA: TGTGCCAGTAGTCCCCGGGTGGGTTCCTACGAGCAGTACTTC. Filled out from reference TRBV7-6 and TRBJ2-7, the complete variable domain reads GAGVSQSPRYKVTKRGQDVALRCDPISGHVSLYWYRQALGQGPEFLTYFNYEAQQDKSGLPNDRFSAERPEGSISTLTIQRTEQRDSAMYRCASSPRVGSYEQYFGPGTRLTVT.